This T cell receptor (beta chain) comes out of a study of T cell repertoires in cytomegalovirus infection. TCRdb re-derived calls from the reads in MiXCR, one entry per CDR3 protein. The sample records about 530,000 distinct CDR3 sequences, more than 20% being singletons. This clonotype has more than one count but fewer than ten. CDR1 and CDR2 (germline): SGHTA, FQGNSA. Unmatched junction bases numbered 3, after V lost 4 bases and J lost 1 base. The CDR3 extends over 14 amino acids. The material sequenced was PBMCs. This chain uses TRBV7-2 with TRBJ1-2; 7 bases are a match to TRBD1. The TCR comes from a human donor in good health (CMV status not recorded). Some clones in this sample may be carry-over from other donors' samples. The CDR3 DNA follows: TGTGCCAGCAGCTCAGGGGGAGGTAACTATGGCTACACCTTC. It translates to CASSSGGGNYGYTF. Complete variable domain (other parts from reference TRBV7-2 and TRBJ1-2): GAGVSQSPSNKVTEKGKDVELRCDPISGHTALYWYRQSLGQGLEFLIYFQGNSAPDKSGLPSDRFSAERTGGSVSTLTIQRTQQEDSAVYLCASSSGGGNYGYTFGSGTRLTVV.